The T cell receptor (beta chain) under discussion was sequenced for a study of T cell responses to AZD1222 COVID-19 vaccine. As to this clone: The antigen is unknown.

Germline lookup yields CDR1 LNHNV and CDR2 YYDKDF (reference sequence). The CDR3 covers 15 residues. V lost 0 bases to trimming and J lost 5 bases, with 13 bases between them. Repertoires were generated with immunoSEQ multiplex PCR, while TCRdb's copy carries only in-frame clones and drops some. The data show 100,000 or so clones, about nine tenths seen once. Broader study findings: Close to half of all spike-specific TCRs reportedly target regions of the variants that are unmutated. Seropositive at baseline were only a handful of AZD1222 recipients. It was only after the peak T cell response that any repertoires were sampled. Clonal diversity may have been underestimated in mostly white British donors.

The source is an adult in good health. The chain employs TRBV15 and TRBJ2-5; D unresolved. The source material was peripheral blood, sampled on day 0 of AZD1222 vaccination. CDR3 protein: CATSRERRALETQYF. The CDR3 region has the DNA TGTGCCACCAGCAGAGAACGTAGGGCTTTGGAGACCCAGTACTTC.